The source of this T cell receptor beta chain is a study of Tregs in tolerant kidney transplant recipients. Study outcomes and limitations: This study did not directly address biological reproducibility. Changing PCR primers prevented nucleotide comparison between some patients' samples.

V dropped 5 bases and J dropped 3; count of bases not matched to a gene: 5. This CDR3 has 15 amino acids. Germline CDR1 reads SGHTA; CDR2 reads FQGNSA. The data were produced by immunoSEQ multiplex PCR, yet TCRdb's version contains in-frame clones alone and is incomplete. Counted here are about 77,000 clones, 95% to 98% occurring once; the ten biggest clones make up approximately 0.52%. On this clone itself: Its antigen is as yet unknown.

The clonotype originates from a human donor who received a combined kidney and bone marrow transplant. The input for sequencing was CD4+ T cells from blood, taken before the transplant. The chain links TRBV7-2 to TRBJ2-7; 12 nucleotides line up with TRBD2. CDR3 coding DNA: TGTGCCAGCAGCCGTACTAGCGGGGGGCTCTACGAGCAGTACTTC. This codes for CASSRTSGGLYEQYF.